This T cell receptor (beta chain) was sequenced during a study of cytomegalovirus exposure and HLA in healthy donors. Study-wide findings and caveats: Researchers reported that three CMV-associated chains were confirmed in vitro as CMV antigen-specific. Subsequent analysis of the 120 or so validation repertoires found a tendency for first-cohort TCR clusters to co-occur.

As for this clone: The target antigen is unknown.

Repertoires were generated with immunoSEQ multiplex PCR, while TCRdb's copy carries only in-frame clones and drops some. Of under 50,000 clones listed, 94% were seen once; the top ten hold less than 9.5%. CDR1 is MDHEN, CDR2 SYDVKM, per germline. V lost 5 bases, J lost 7 bases, and 8 bases stayed unmatched. CDR3 length: 14 amino acids. The receptor was derived from a young woman in good health and CMV-seropositive. The genes are TRBV28 and TRBJ1-5; 7 bases align to TRBD1. Sequencing was carried out using PBMCs. CDR3 region: CASSLDRVVQPQHF. The CDR3 DNA sequence: TGTGCCAGCAGTCTAGACAGGGTGGTGCAGCCCCAGCATTTT. The full variable domain, in which reference TRBV28 and TRBJ1-5 provide the parts outside the CDR3, is DVKVTQSSRYLVKRTGEKVFLECVQDMDHENMFWYRQDPGLGLRLIYFSYDVKMKEKGDIPEGYSVSREKKERFSLILESASTNQTSMYLCASSLDRVVQPQHFGDGTRLSIL.